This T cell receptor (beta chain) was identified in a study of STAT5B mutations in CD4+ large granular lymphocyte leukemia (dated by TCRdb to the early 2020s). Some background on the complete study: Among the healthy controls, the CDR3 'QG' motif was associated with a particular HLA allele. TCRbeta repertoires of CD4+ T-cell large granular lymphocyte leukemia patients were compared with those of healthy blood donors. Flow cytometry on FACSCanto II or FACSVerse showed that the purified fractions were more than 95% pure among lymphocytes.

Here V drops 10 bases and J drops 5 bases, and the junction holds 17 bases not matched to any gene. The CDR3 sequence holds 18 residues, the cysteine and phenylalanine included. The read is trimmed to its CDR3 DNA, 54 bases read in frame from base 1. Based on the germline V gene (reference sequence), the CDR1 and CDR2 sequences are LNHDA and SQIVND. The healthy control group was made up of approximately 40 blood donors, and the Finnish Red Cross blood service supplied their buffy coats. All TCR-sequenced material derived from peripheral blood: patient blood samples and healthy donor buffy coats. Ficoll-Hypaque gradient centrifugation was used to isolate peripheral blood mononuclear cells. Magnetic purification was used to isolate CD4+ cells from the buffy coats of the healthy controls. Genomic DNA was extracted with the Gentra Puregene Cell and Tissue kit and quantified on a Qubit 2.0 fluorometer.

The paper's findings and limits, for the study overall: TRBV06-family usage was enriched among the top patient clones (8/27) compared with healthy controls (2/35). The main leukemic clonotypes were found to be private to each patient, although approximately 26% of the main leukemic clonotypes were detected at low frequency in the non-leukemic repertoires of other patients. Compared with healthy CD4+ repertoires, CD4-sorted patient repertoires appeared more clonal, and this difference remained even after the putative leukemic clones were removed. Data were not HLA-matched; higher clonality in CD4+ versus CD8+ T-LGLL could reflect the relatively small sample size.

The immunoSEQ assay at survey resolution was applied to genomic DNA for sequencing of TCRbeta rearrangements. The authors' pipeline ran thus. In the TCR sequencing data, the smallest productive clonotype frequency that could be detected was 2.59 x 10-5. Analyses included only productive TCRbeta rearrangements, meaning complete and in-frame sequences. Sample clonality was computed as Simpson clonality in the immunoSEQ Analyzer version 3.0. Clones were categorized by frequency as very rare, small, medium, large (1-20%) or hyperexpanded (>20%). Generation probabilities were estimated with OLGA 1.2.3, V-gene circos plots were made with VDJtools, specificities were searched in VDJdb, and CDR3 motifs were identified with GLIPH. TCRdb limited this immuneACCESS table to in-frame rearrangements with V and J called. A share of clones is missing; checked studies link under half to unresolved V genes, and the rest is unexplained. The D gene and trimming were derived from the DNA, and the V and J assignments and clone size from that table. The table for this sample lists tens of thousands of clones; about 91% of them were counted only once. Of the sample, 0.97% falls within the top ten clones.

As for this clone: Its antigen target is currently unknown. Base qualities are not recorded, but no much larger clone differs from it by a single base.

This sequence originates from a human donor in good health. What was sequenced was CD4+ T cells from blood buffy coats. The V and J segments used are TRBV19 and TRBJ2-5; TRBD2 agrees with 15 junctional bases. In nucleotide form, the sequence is TGTGCCACAACCCCCGGACTAGCGGGGGGGTCGGTCTGGGAGACCCAGTACTTC. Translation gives CATTPGLAGGSVWETQYF.